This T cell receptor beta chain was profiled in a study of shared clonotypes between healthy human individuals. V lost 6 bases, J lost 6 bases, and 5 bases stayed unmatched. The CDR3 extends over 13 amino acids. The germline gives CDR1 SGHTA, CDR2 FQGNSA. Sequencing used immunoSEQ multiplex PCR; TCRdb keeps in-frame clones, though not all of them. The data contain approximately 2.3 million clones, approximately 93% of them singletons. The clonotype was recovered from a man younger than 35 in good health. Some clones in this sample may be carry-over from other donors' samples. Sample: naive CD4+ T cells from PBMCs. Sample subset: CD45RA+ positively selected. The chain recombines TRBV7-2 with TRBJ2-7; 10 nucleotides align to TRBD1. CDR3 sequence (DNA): TGTGCCAGCAGGCGGACAGGGGGGCCCGAGCAGTACTTC. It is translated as CASRRTGGPEQYF.